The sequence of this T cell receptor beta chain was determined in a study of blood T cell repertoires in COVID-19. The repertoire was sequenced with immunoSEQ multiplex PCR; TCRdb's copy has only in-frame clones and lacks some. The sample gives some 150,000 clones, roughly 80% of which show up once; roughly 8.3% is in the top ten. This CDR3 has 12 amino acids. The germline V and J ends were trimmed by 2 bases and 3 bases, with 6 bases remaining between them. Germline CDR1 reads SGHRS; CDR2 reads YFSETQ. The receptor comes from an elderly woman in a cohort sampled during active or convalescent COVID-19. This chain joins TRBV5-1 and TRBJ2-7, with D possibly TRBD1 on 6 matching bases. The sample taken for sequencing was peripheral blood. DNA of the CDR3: TGCGCCAGCAGCTTACAGGGCTACGAGCAGTACTTC. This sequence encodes CASSLQGYEQYF.